This TCR beta chain stems from a study of regulatory T cells in long-lasting Graves disease. The study's findings and limits: Newly diagnosed disease favored TRBV20-1 and TRBJ2-1 over persistent disease. Sample size was small, which may have lowered accuracy.

Assembly of TCR beta libraries relied on iRepertoire HTBI primers together with Arm-PCR of CDR3 regions. MiXCR was run by TCRdb on the multiplex PCR reads, yielding one entry per CDR3 protein. The data show approximately 290,000 distinct CDR3 sequences, roughly a fifth seen once. Germline V gene sequence: CDR1 SGDLS, CDR2 YYNGEE. The CDR3 is 15 residues long. About this clonotype: The target antigen is unknown. At one of its ends the junction is not consistent with the germline gene, which may arise from a read error.

Specified time point: persistent/refractory GD, antithyroid drugs over 5 years with positive TRAb. PBMC-derived RNA was used for the TCR library. The chain carries TRBV9 and TRBJ1-1; TRBD1 matches at 8 bases. This receptor was taken from a female donor with Graves disease. The sample in question was peripheral blood mononuclear cells (PBMCs), obtained when the disease was refractory, from a patient treated with antithyroid drugs. For the CDR3, the DNA is TGCGCCAGCAGCTTGAGAACAGGGGGGGACACTGAAGCTTTCTTT. Encoded protein: CASSLRTGGDTEAFF.